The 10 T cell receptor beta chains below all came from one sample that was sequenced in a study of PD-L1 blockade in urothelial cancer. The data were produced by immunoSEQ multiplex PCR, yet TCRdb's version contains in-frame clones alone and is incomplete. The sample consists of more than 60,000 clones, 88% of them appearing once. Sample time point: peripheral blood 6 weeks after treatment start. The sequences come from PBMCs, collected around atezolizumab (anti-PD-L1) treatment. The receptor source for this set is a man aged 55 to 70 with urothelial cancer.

CDR3 DNA: TGTGCCAGTAGTAATCAGGGGGTTTCCGGGGAGCTGTTTTTT. Residues: CASSNQGVSGELFF. The chain carries TRBV19 and TRBJ2-2, with 7 bases matching TRBD1. Unmatched junction bases numbered 5, after V lost 4 bases and J lost 6 bases. The CDR3 contains 14 residues. Germline V gene lookup returns CDR1 LNHDA and CDR2 SQIVND (reference sequence).

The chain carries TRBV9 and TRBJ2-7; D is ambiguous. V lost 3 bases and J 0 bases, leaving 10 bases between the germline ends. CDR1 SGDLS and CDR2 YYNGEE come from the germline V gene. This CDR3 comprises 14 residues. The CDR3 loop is CASSATLSSYEQYF. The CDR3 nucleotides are TGTGCCAGCAGCGCAACCCTGAGCTCCTACGAGCAGTACTTC.

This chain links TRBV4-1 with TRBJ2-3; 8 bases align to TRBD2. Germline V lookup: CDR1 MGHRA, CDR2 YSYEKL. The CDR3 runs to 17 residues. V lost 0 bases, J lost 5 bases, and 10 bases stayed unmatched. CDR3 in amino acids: CASSQEERGGSGDTQYF. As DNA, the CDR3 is TGCGCCAGCAGCCAAGAGGAACGGGGGGGCTCTGGAGATACGCAGTATTTT.

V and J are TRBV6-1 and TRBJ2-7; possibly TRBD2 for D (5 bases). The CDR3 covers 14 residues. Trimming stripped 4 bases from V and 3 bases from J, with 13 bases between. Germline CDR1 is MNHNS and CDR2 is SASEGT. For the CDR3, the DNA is TGTGCCAGCAGTGTAGAGGGCGATGTCTACGAGCAGTACTTC. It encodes CASSVEGDVYEQYF.

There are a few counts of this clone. This chain's CDR3 is CASSLEGRGSNYGYTF. DNA of the CDR3: TGTGCCAGCAGCTTAGAGGGCAGGGGGTCTAACTATGGCTACACCTTC. The chain is built from TRBV11-3 and TRBJ1-2, with 7 bases fitting TRBD1. V trimming: 0 bases; J trimming: 0 bases; junction bases outside the gene matches: 4. The germline V gene encodes CDR1 SGHNT and CDR2 YENEEA. The CDR3 has 16 residues. Looking up the rest from reference TRBV11-3 and TRBJ1-2 gives the full variable domain: EAGVVQSPRYKIIEKKQPVAFWCNPISGHNTLYWYLQNLGQGPELLIRYENEEAVDDSQLPKDRFSAERLKGVDSTLKIQPAELGDSAVYLCASSLEGRGSNYGYTFGSGTRLTVV.

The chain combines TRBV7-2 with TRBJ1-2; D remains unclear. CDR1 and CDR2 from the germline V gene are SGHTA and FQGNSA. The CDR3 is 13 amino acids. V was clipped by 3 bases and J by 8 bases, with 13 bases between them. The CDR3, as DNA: TGTGCCAGCAGCTTCGAGGCCGCCACCGGCTACACCTTC. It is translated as CASSFEAATGYTF.

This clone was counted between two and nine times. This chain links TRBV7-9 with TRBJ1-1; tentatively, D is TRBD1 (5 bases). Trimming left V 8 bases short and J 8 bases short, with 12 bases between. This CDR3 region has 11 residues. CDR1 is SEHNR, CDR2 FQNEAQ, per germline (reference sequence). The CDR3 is CASLERQEAFF. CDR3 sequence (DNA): TGTGCCAGCCTAGAGAGACAGGAAGCTTTCTTT.

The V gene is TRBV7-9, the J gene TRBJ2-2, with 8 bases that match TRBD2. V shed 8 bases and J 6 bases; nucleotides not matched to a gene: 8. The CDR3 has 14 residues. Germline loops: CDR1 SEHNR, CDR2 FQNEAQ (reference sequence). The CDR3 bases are TGTGCCAGCGGGACTAGTTCGGTCGCCGGGGAGCTGTTTTTT. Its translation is CASGTSSVAGELFF.

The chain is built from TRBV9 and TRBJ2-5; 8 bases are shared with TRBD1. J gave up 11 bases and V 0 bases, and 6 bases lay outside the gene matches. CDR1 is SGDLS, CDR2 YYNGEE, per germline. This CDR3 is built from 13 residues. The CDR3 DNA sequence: TGTGCCAGCAGCGTAGAGATGGACAGGGCTCAGTACTTC. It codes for CASSVEMDRAQYF.

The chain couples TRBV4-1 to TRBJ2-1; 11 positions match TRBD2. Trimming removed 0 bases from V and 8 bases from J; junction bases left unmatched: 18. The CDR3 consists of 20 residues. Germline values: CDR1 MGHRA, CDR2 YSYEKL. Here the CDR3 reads CASSQDPILAGEPPGYEQFF. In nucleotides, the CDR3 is TGCGCCAGCAGCCAAGATCCGATACTAGCGGGGGAACCCCCGGGCTATGAGCAGTTCTTC.